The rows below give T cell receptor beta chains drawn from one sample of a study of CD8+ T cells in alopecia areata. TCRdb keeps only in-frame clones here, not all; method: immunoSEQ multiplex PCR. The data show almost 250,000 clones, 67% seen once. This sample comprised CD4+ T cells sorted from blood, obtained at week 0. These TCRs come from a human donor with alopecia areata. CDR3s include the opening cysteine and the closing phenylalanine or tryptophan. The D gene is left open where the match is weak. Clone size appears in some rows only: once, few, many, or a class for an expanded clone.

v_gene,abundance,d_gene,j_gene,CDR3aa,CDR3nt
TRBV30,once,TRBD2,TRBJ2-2,CAWSVFGGTVGELFF,TGTGCCTGGAGTGTATTCGGGGGGACCGTCGGGGAGCTGTTTTTT
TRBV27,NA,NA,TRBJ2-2,CASSLFGVTGIDGELFF,TGTGCCAGCAGTTTATTTGGTGTTACAGGGATTGACGGGGAGCTGTTTTTT
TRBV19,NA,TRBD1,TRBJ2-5,CASSITDDRVETQYF,TGTGCCAGTAGTATAACCGACGACAGGGTAGAGACCCAGTACTTC
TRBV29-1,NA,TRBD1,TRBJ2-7,CSVEGQDTYEQYF,TGCAGCGTTGAGGGACAGGATACCTACGAGCAGTACTTC
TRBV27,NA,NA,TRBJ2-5,CASSVWGEETQYF,TGTGCCAGCAGTGTGTGGGGAGAAGAGACCCAGTACTTC
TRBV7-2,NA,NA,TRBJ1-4,CASRQTVLNEKLFF,TGTGCCAGCAGGCAAACAGTGCTTAATGAAAAACTGTTTTTT
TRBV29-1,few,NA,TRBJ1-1,CSPSLPNTEAFF,TGCAGCCCCTCCCTCCCGAACACTGAAGCTTTCTTT
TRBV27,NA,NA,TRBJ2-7,CASSPGLAYEQYF,TGTGCCAGCAGCCCAGGACTCGCCTACGAGCAGTACTTC
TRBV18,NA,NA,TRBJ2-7,CASSPPHRWIEQYF,TGTGCCAGCTCACCACCACACCGGTGGATCGAGCAGTACTTC
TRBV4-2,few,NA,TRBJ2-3,CASSQDRGTDTQYF,TGTGCCAGCAGCCAAGATCGAGGAACAGATACGCAGTATTTT
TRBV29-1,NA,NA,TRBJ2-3,CSVEPIDTQYF,TGCAGCGTTGAGCCGATCGATACGCAGTATTTT
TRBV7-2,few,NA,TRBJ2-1,CASSPPLREQFF,TGTGCCAGCAGCCCGCCCCTCAGGGAGCAGTTCTTC
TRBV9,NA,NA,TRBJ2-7,CASSVGFGTEQYF,TGTGCCAGCAGCGTAGGCTTTGGGACCGAGCAGTACTTC
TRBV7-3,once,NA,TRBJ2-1,CASSLRSRVSSYNEQFF,TGTGCCAGCAGCTTAAGATCAAGGGTTAGCTCCTACAATGAGCAGTTCTTC
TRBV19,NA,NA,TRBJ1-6,CASSDWNAYNSPLHF,TGTGCCAGTAGTGACTGGAACGCCTATAATTCACCCCTCCACTTT
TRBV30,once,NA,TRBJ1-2,CAWRGQGGSNYGYTF,TGTGCCTGGAGAGGGCAAGGGGGATCTAACTATGGCTACACCTTC
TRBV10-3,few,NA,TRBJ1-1,CAISEAKGRSTTEAFF,TGTGCCATCAGTGAAGCGAAGGGCAGGAGCACCACTGAAGCTTTCTTT
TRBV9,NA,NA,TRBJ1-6,CASSRIGHGPNSPLHF,TGTGCCAGCAGCCGAATCGGGCACGGTCCCAATTCACCCCTCCACTTT
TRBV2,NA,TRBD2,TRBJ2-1,CASSGGTSLNEQFF,TGTGCCAGCAGTGGCGGGACTAGCTTAAATGAGCAGTTCTTC
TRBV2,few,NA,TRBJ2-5,CASRGQQETQYF,TGTGCCAGCAGAGGACAGCAAGAGACCCAGTACTTC
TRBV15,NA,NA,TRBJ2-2,CATSREVLKTGELFF,TGTGCCACCAGCAGAGAAGTCCTTAAAACCGGGGAGCTGTTTTTT
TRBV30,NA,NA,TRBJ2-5,CAWSVLKETQYF,TGTGCCTGGAGTGTACTTAAAGAGACCCAGTACTTC
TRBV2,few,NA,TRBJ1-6,CASSGEIPTLHF,TGTGCCAGCAGTGGAGAAATTCCCACCCTCCACTTT
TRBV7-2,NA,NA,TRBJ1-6,CASSLVGNSPLHF,TGTGCCAGCAGCTTAGTGGGGAATTCACCCCTCCACTTT
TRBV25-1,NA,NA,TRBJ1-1,CASSESGAYTEAFF,TGTGCCAGCAGTGAATCGGGGGCTTACACTGAAGCTTTCTTT
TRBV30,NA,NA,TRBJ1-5,CAWGREGSQPQHF,TGTGCCTGGGGTAGGGAAGGGAGTCAGCCCCAGCATTTT
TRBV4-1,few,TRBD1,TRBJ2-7,CASSRGQGAAYEQYF,TGCGCCAGCAGCCGAGGACAGGGAGCGGCCTACGAGCAGTACTTC
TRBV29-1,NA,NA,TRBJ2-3,CSVEARLGGTDTQYF,TGCAGCGTTGAAGCCCGGTTGGGTGGCACAGATACGCAGTATTTT
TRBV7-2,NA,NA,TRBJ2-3,CASSSLQGSDTQYF,TGTGCCAGCAGCTCCTTGCAGGGCTCGGATACGCAGTATTTT
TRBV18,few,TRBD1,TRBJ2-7,CASSPPGQGVHEQYF,TGTGCCAGCTCACCCCCGGGACAGGGTGTCCACGAGCAGTACTTC
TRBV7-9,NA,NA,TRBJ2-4,CASSWDKLAKNIQYF,TGTGCCAGCAGCTGGGACAAACTAGCCAAAAACATTCAGTACTTC
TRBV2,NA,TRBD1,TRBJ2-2,CAGRRGQGATGELFF,TGTGCAGGGCGGAGGGGACAGGGGGCCACCGGGGAGCTGTTTTTT
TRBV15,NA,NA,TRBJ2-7,CATSRDPTYEQYF,TGTGCCACCAGCCGGGACCCTACCTACGAGCAGTACTTC
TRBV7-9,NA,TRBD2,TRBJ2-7,CASSFNPLAGASSSYEQYF,TGTGCCAGCAGCTTCAACCCACTAGCGGGGGCCTCAAGCTCCTACGAGCAGTACTTC
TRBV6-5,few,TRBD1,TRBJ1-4,CASRRGPTEKLFF,TGTGCCAGCAGGAGGGGGCCAACCGAAAAACTGTTTTTT
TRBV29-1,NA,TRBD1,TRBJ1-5,CSALGQGQPQHF,TGCAGCGCCCTAGGACAGGGCCAGCCCCAGCATTTT
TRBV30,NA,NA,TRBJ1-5,CAWSPIGGVNQPQHF,TGTGCCTGGAGTCCCATAGGGGGAGTCAATCAGCCCCAGCATTTT
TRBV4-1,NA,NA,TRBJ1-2,CASSQVAGQSYGYTF,TGCGCCAGCAGCCAAGTAGCTGGACAGTCCTATGGCTACACCTTC
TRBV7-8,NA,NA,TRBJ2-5,CASSLDEVETQYF,TGTGCCAGCAGCTTAGATGAGGTAGAGACCCAGTACTTC
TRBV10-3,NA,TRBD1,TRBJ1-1,CAISVPGQGDTEAFF,TGTGCCATCAGTGTGCCGGGACAGGGAGACACTGAAGCTTTCTTT
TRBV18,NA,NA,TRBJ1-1,CASSPGLNTEAFF,TGTGCCAGCTCGCCCGGTCTGAACACTGAAGCTTTCTTT
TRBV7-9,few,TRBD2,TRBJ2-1,CASSPRGGHEQFF,TGTGCCAGCAGCCCGCGGGGGGGCCATGAGCAGTTCTTC
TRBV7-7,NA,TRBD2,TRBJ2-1,CASSLSGGREQFF,TGTGCTAGCAGCTTGAGCGGGGGAAGGGAGCAGTTCTTC
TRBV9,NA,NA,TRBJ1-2,CASEGGSSGYTF,TGTGCCAGCGAAGGAGGTAGTAGTGGCTACACCTTC
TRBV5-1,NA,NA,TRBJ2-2,CASSLATLHTGELFF,TGCGCCAGCAGCTTGGCGACTCTTCACACCGGGGAGCTGTTTTTT
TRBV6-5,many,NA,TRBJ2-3,CASSSISRLDTQYF,TGTGCCAGCAGTTCTATAAGTCGGTTAGATACGCAGTATTTT